One sample yielded the 15 T cell receptor beta chains listed below, sequenced in a study of T-cell memory formation after mild COVID-19. A single record per CDR3 protein comes from TCRdb applying MiXCR to the 5' RACE reads. Here the sample spans a few hundred thousand distinct CDR3 sequences, roughly 18% being singletons. Material for sequencing was PBMCs or a T cell subset sorted from them (not recorded which). The origin of the receptors is a young man who had mild COVID-19 (a few samples of this study predate the infection). Cell type and time point are not known.

This chain uses TRBV7-6 with TRBJ2-5, with 7 positions matching TRBD2. The CDR3 totals 14 residues. The germline CDR1 and CDR2 sequences are SGHVS and FNYEAQ. The junction had 10 bases not matched to a gene; V was cut back by 5 bases and J by 7 bases. CDR3 nucleotides: TGTGCCAGCAGCCTCGACATAACGGGGGGGACCCAGTACTTC. Its protein is CASSLDITGGTQYF.

V is TRBV24-1 and J is TRBJ2-3, with 7 positions matching TRBD2. This CDR3 is 14 amino acids long. The V gene's germline CDR1 is KGHDR and CDR2 SFDVKD. The V gene end was trimmed by 0 bases and the J gene end by 4 bases; junction bases not matched to a gene: 0. This CDR3 is CATSDLRGADTQYF. DNA for the CDR3: TGTGCCACCAGTGATTTGCGGGGGGCAGATACGCAGTATTTT.

This clonotype was picked up a small number of times. J is TRBJ1-6 and V is TRBV7-2; D might be TRBD1 (6 bases). CDR3 length equals 14 residues. Germline V gives CDR1 SGHTA, CDR2 FQGNSA. V gave up 5 bases and J gave up 6 bases, with 11 bases separating them. CDR3 sequence: CASSRQDSNSPLHF. The CDR3 DNA follows: TGTGCCAGCAGCCGACAGGATAGTAATTCACCCCTCCACTTT.

The DNA for the CDR3 is TGTGCCAGCAGAACAGGGTTGGGCTATGGCTACACCTTC. It codes for CASRTGLGYGYTF. This chain connects TRBV6-5 to TRBJ1-2; a weak D match, TRBD1 (6 bases). The germline V gene has CDR1 MNHEY and CDR2 SVGAGI. The CDR3 loop spans 13 amino acids. The V gene lost 6 bases and the J gene lost 4 bases, with 12 bases spanning the gap.

The V and J genes are TRBV2 and TRBJ2-1; TRBD1 or TRBD2 may be the D gene (5 bases each). Germline V gene data show CDR1 as SNHLY and CDR2 as FYNNEI. This CDR3 comprises 14 residues. Between the trimmed V and J ends, which lost 8 bases and 7 bases, there was a span of 18 bases. CDR3 region: CASLYQGRRNEQFF. The CDR3 DNA sequence: TGTGCCAGCCTATATCAGGGACGGCGGAATGAGCAGTTCTTC.

This clonotype was seen a handful of times. The J gene is TRBJ1-3, the V gene TRBV7-8; the D gene is possibly TRBD1 (6 bases). The CDR3 extends over 18 amino acids. From germline, CDR1 is SGHVS and CDR2 FQNEAQ. The V end was cut by 1 base, the J end by 0 bases, with 16 bases between. DNA for the CDR3: TGTGCCAGCAGCTTAGGTTGGGGGCCGCGTCGCTCTGGAAACACCATATATTTT. As protein: CASSLGWGPRRSGNTIYF.

This sequence joins TRBV18 and TRBJ1-1; D unclear. The V end was cut by 6 bases, the J end by 4 bases, with 18 bases between. The germline V gene encodes CDR1 KGHSH and CDR2 LQKENI. The CDR3 totals 15 residues. In nucleotides, the CDR3 is TGTGCCAGCTCCCGGGCCTCCGACCCTGTCACTGAAGCTTTCTTT. It specifies CASSRASDPVTEAFF.

This clonotype came up a few times. The chain joins TRBV6-5 to TRBJ2-6; D ambiguous. Looked up from germline, CDR1 is MNHEY and CDR2 is SVGAGI. The CDR3 totals 14 residues. The V end lost 5 bases, the J end lost 0 bases, and 5 bases lay between the germline ends. The CDR3 DNA is TGTGCCAGCAGTCCCGGCTCTGGGGCCAACGTCCTGACTTTC. It is translated as CASSPGSGANVLTF.

This clonotype was seen only once. The chain uses TRBV7-9 and TRBJ2-7, with D perhaps assigned TRBD1 or TRBD2 (6 bases each). Germline CDR1 reads SEHNR; CDR2 reads FQNEAQ (reference sequence). The V end lost 0 bases, the J end lost 0 bases, and 18 bases lay between the germline ends. The CDR3 spans 18 residues. The CDR3 nucleotides are TGTGCCAGCAGCTTAGCGTTACGGGGGCAGCCGTTCTCCTACGAGCAGTACTTC. It is translated as CASSLALRGQPFSYEQYF.

The chain joins TRBV5-5 to TRBJ1-5; D gene uncertain. Per the germline V gene, CDR1 is SGHKS and CDR2 is YYEKEE (reference sequence). The CDR3 covers 17 residues. Trimming stripped 4 bases from V and 0 bases from J, with 17 bases between. CDR3 sequence reads: CASSPIHGDTSNQPQHF. For the CDR3, the DNA is TGTGCCAGCAGCCCCATCCATGGTGACACTAGCAATCAGCCCCAGCATTTT.

This clonotype has a handful of counts. This CDR3 reads CASSPQIRDNEQFF. In nucleotides, the CDR3 is TGCGCCAGCAGCCCGCAGATCAGGGACAATGAGCAGTTCTTC. This rearrangement joins TRBV4-3 to TRBJ2-1, with TRBD1 as a possible D gene (5 bases). V was cut by 4 bases and J by 5 bases, with 12 bases left in between. CDR3 length: 14 amino acids. CDR1 LGHNA and CDR2 YSLEER come from the germline V gene.

The chain combines TRBV9 with TRBJ1-1, with no clear D. CDR1 SGDLS and CDR2 YYNGEE come from the germline V gene. The V end lost 4 bases, the J end lost 1 base, and 11 bases lay between the germline ends. This CDR3 is built from 14 residues. The CDR3 sequence is CASSKRTGNTEAFF. For the CDR3, the DNA is TGTGCCAGCAGCAAGCGGACGGGGAACACTGAAGCTTTCTTT.

This clonotype was seen a few times. The CDR3 loop is CASSTGTGDYNEQFF. DNA for the CDR3: TGTGCCAGCAGCACCGGGACAGGGGACTACAATGAGCAGTTCTTC. The chain recombines TRBV12-3 or TRBV12-4 with TRBJ2-1, with 10 nucleotides matching TRBD1. Unmatched junction bases numbered 5, after V lost 6 bases and J lost 3 bases. There are 15 residues in the CDR3.

This clonotype appeared a few times. The V and J genes are TRBV27 and TRBJ2-1, with D perhaps TRBD2 (6 bases). CDR1 is MNHEY, CDR2 SMNVEV, per germline (reference sequence). Trimming shortened V by 0 bases and J by 5 bases, and 14 bases separated the two germline ends. The CDR3 runs to 16 residues. The CDR3 here is CASSLSGGMGDNEQFF. The CDR3 DNA reads TGTGCCAGCAGTTTATCAGGCGGGATGGGGGACAATGAGCAGTTCTTC.

This clonotype was observed a few times. The gene calls are TRBV12-3 or TRBV12-4 and TRBJ2-5, with 7 bases aligning to TRBD1. Trimming at V came to 8 bases and at J to 1 base, leaving 10 bases not matched to a gene. This CDR3 contains 15 residues. The CDR3 DNA reads as TGTGCCAGCGGGGATTCACAGGGGCCCCAAGAGACCCAGTACTTC. This gives the protein CASGDSQGPQETQYF.